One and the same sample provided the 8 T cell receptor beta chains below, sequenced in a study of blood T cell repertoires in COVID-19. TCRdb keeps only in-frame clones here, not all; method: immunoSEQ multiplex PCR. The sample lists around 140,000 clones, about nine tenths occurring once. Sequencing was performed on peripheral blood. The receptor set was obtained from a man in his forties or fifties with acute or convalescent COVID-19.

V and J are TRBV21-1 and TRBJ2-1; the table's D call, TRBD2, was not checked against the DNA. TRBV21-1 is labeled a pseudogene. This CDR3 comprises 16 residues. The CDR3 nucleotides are TGTGCCAGCAGCAAAGATGTGGGAGAGGTCTACAATGAGCAGTTCTTC. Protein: CASSKDVGEVYNEQFF.

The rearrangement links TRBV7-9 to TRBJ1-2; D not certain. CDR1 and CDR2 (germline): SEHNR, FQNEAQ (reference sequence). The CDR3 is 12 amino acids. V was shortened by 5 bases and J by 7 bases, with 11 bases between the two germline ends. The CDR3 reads CASSPLGSGYTF. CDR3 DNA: TGTGCCAGCAGCCCTCTGGGGAGTGGCTACACCTTC.

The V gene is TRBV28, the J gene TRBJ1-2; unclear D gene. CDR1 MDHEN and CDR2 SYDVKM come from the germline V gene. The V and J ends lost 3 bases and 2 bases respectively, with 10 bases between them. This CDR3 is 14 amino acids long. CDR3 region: CASSLRQLNYGYTF. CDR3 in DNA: TGTGCCAGCAGTTTGAGGCAGCTCAACTATGGCTACACCTTC.

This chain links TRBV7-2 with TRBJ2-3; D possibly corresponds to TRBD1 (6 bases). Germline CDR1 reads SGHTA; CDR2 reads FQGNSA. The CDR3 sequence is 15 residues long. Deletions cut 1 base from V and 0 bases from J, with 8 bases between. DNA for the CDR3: TGTGCCAGCAGCTTAGTAAGGGGGAGCACAGATACGCAGTATTTT. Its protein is CASSLVRGSTDTQYF.

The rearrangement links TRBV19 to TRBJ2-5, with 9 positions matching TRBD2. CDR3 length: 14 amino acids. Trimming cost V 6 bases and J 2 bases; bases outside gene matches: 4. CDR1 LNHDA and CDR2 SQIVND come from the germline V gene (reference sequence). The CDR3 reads CASRPTSGQETQYF. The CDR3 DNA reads TGTGCCAGTAGACCGACTAGCGGACAAGAGACCCAGTACTTC.

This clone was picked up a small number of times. CDR3 DNA: TGTGCCAGTACCCCGAGAGGGGGACGTGCGGGAAACACCATATATTTT. Translating it yields CASTPRGGRAGNTIYF. V and J are TRBV19 and TRBJ1-3; D possibly corresponds to TRBD1 (6 bases). Trimming shortened V by 7 bases and J by 4 bases, and 20 bases separated the two germline ends. Germline V CDR1 and CDR2: LNHDA, SQIVND (reference sequence). The CDR3 covers 16 residues.

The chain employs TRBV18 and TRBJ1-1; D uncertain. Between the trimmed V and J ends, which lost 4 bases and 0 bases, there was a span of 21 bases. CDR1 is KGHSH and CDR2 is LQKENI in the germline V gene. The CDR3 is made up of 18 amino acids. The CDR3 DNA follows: TGTGCCAGCTCACGATACAAGCCCCGAGGAGGGTTGAACACTGAAGCTTTCTTT. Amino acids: CASSRYKPRGGLNTEAFF.

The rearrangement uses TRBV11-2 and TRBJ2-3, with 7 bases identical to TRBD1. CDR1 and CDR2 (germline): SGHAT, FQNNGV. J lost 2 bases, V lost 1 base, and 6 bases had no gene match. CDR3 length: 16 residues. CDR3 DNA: TGTGCCAGCAGCTTAGGTGTGGGACAGCTCACAGATACGCAGTATTTT. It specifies CASSLGVGQLTDTQYF.